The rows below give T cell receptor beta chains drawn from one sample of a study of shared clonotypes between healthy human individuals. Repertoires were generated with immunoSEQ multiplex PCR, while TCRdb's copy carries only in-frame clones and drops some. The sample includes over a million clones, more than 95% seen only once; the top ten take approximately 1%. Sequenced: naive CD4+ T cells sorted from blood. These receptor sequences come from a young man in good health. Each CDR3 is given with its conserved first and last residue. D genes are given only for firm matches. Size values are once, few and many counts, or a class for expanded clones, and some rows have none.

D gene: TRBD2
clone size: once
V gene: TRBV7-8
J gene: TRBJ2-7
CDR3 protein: CASSLVGLVGYEQYF
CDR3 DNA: TGTGCCAGCAGCTTAGTAGGACTAGTGGGCTACGAGCAGTACTTC

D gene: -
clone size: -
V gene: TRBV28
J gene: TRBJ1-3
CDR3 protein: CASSLSMSGGSGNTIYF
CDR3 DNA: TGTGCCAGCAGTTTATCTATGTCCGGAGGGTCTGGAAACACCATATATTTT

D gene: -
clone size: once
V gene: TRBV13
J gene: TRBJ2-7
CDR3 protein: CASSLAVSYEQYF
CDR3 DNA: TGTGCCAGCAGCTTAGCGGTCAGCTACGAGCAGTACTTC

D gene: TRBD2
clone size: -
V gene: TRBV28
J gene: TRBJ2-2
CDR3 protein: CASITSVTNTGELFF
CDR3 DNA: TGTGCCAGCATCACTAGCGTTACGAACACCGGGGAGCTGTTTTTT

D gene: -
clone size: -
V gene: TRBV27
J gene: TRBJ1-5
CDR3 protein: CASSHRAQGNQPQHF
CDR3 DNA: TGTGCCAGCAGTCACCGGGCCCAGGGCAATCAGCCCCAGCATTTT

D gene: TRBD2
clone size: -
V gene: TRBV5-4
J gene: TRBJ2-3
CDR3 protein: CASSLRLAGDETQYF
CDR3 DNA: TGTGCCAGCAGCTTGAGGCTAGCGGGAGATGAGACGCAGTATTTT

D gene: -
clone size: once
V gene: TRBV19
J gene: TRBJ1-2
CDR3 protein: CASSTPTGVRGYGYTF
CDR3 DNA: TGTGCCAGTAGTACCCCAACAGGAGTAAGAGGCTATGGCTACACCTTC

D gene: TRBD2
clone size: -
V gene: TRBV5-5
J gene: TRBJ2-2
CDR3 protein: CASSFLGRGTGELFF
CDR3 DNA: TGTGCCAGCAGCTTCTTAGGGAGGGGCACCGGGGAGCTGTTTTTT

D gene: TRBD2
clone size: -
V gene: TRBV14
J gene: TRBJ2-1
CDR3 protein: CASSQDLLAGGKGDEQFF
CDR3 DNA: TGTGCCAGCAGCCAAGATCTCCTAGCGGGAGGGAAAGGCGATGAGCAGTTCTTC

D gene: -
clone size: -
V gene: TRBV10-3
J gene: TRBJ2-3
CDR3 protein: CAIRPVISTDTQYF
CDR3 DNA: TGTGCCATCAGGCCAGTGATAAGCACAGATACGCAGTATTTT

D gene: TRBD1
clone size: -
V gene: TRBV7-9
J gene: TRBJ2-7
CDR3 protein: CASSRTGAYEQYF
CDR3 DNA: TGTGCCAGCAGCAGGACAGGGGCCTACGAGCAGTACTTC

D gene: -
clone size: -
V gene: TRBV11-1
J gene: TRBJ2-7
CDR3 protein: CASSLGLGRSYEQYF
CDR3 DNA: TGTGCCAGCAGCTTGGGTCTCGGACGGTCGTACGAGCAGTACTTC

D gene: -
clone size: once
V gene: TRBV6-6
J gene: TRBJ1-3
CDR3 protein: CASSRNSGNTIYF
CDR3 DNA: TGTGCCAGCAGCAGGAACTCTGGAAACACCATATATTTT

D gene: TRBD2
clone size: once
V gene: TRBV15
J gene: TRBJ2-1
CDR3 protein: CATSPRLAGGNEQFF
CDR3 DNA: TGTGCCACCAGCCCACGCCTAGCGGGTGGGAATGAGCAGTTCTTC

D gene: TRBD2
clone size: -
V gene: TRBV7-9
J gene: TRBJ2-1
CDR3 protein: CASSSPGLANEQFF
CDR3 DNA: TGTGCCAGCAGTTCCCCGGGACTAGCGAATGAGCAGTTCTTC

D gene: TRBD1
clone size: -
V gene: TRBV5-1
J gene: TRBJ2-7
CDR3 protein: CASSLAGTGAEQYF
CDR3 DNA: TGCGCCAGCAGCTTGGCCGGGACAGGGGCTGAGCAGTACTTC

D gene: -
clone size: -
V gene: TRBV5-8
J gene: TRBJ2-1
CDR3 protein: CASSLAVRATDEQFF
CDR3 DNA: TGTGCCAGCAGCTTGGCGGTCAGGGCCACCGATGAGCAGTTCTTC

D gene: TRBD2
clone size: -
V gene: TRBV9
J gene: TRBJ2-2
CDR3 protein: CASSVAGSGSPGELFF
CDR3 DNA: TGTGCCAGCAGCGTAGCCGGTAGCGGGAGCCCCGGGGAGCTGTTTTTT

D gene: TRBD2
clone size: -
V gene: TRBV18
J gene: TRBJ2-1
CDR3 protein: CASSPASSGRAADREQFF
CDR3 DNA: TGTGCCAGCTCACCTGCTTCTAGCGGGAGGGCGGCTGACAGAGAGCAGTTCTTC

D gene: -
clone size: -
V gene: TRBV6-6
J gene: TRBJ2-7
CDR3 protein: CASSYLAGNYEQYF
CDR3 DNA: TGTGCCAGCAGTTATCTGGCAGGCAACTACGAGCAGTACTTC

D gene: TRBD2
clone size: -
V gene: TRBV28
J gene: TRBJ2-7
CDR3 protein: CASSSPASGHYEQYF
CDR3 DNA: TGTGCCAGCAGTTCCCCGGCTAGCGGCCACTACGAGCAGTACTTC

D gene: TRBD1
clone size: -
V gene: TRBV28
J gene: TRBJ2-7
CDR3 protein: CASRGTGGYEQYF
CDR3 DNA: TGTGCCAGCAGGGGGACAGGGGGCTACGAGCAGTACTTC

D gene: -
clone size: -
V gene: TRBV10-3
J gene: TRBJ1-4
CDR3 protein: CAPGGSTNEKLFF
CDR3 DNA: TGTGCCCCAGGAGGCTCAACTAATGAAAAACTGTTTTTT

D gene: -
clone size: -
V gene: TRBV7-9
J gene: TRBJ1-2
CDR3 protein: CASSPGQYYGYTF
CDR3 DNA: TGTGCCAGCAGCCCCGGACAGTACTATGGCTACACCTTC

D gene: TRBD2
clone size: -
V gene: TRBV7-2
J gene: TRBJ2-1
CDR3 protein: CASSSLAGGYNEQFF
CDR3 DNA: TGTGCCAGCAGCTCGCTAGCGGGAGGCTACAATGAGCAGTTCTTC

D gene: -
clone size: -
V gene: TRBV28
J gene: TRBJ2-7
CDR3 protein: CASGVSYEQYF
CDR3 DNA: TGTGCCAGCGGGGTCTCGTACGAGCAGTACTTC

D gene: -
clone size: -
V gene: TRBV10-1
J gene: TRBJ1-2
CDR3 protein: CASSAGQGDYGYTF
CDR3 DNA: TGCGCCAGCAGCGCCGGACAAGGAGACTATGGCTACACCTTC

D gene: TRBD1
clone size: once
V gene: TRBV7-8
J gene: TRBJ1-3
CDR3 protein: CASSSGQGNTIYF
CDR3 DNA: TGTGCCAGCAGCTCAGGACAGGGGAACACCATATATTTT

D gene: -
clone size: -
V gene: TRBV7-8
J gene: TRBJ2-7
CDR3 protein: CASSLGAIYEQYF
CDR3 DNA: TGTGCCAGCAGCTTAGGGGCCATCTACGAGCAGTACTTC

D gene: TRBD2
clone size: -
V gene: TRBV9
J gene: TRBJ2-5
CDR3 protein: CASSGGLAGGQETQYF
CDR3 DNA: TGTGCCAGCAGCGGGGGACTAGCGGGAGGTCAAGAGACCCAGTACTTC

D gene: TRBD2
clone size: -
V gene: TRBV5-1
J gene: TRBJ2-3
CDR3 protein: CASSLREGQPDTQYF
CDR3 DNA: TGCGCCAGCAGCTTGCGGGAGGGCCAACCAGATACGCAGTATTTT

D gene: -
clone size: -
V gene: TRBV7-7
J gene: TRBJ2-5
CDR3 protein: CASSLTGLSETQYF
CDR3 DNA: TGTGCCAGCAGCTTAACTGGCCTATCGGAGACCCAGTACTTC

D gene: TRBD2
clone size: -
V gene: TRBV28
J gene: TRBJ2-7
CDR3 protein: CASSPRGLAGGRSGGYEQYF
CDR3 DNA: TGTGCCAGCAGTCCGCGGGGACTAGCGGGAGGAAGGAGTGGGGGCTACGAGCAGTACTTC

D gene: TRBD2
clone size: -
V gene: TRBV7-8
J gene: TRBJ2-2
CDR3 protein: CASSLGRHSGRNTGELFF
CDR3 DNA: TGTGCCAGCAGCTTAGGACGGCATAGCGGGAGGAACACCGGGGAGCTGTTTTTT

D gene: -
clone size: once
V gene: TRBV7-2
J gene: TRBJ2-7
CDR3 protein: CASSFNGLSYEQYF
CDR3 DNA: TGTGCCAGCAGCTTCAACGGCCTATCCTACGAGCAGTACTTC

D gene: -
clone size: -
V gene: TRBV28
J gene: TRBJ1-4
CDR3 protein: CASSLPGHEEKLFF
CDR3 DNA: TGTGCCAGCAGTTTACCGGGACATGAGGAAAAACTGTTTTTT

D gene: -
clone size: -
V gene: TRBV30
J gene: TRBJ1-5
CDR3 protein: CASVGKDGSNQPQHF
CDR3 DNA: TGTGCCTCTGTTGGAAAGGACGGGAGCAATCAGCCCCAGCATTTT

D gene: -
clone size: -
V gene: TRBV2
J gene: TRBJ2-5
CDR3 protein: CASSEVRGLQTQYF
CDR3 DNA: TGTGCCAGCAGTGAGGTTAGAGGGTTGCAGACCCAGTACTTC

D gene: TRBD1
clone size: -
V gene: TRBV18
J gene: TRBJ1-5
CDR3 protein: CASSETGVGQPQHF
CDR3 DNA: TGTGCCAGCTCAGAAACAGGGGTCGGTCAGCCCCAGCATTTT

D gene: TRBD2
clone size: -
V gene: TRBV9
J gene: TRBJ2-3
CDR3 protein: CASSEASGRANTQYF
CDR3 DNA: TGTGCCAGCAGCGAGGCTAGCGGGAGGGCCAATACGCAGTATTTT

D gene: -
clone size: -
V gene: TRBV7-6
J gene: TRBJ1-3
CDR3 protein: CASSLATGPRFSSGNTIYF
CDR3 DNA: TGTGCCAGCAGCTTAGCAACAGGGCCCAGATTCTCCTCTGGAAACACCATATATTTT

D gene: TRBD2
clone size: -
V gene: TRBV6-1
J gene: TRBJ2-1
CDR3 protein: CASSVGDSSGAVSSYNEQFF
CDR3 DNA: TGTGCCAGCAGTGTCGGCGATTCAAGCGGGGCTGTAAGCTCCTACAATGAGCAGTTCTTC

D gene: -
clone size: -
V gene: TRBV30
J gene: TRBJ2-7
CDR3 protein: CAWSVLEGLEQYF
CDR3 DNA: TGTGCCTGGAGTGTACTGGAAGGCCTGGAGCAGTACTTC

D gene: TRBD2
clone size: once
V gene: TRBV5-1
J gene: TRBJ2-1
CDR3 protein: CASSPRTSAGSYNEQFF
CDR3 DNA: TGCGCCAGCAGCCCCCGGACTAGTGCGGGGTCCTACAATGAGCAGTTCTTC

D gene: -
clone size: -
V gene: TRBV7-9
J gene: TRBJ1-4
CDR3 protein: CASSPTTNEKLFF
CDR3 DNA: TGTGCCAGCAGCCCGACAACTAATGAAAAACTGTTTTTT

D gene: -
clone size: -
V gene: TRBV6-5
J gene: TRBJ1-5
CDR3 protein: CASSPSGDQPQHF
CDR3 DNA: TGTGCCAGCAGTCCCTCAGGGGACCAGCCCCAGCATTTT